This TCR beta chain was documented in a study of shared clonotypes between healthy human individuals. Study in general: Every donor yielded three CD4 naive, three CD4 memory, two CD8 naive and one CD8 memory plate.

Authors' methods: Filtering differed since immunoSEQ provided only junctions, with no quality scores. Clones were sequenced by immunoSEQ multiplex PCR, and TCRdb holds only the in-frame ones, with some missing. For V, J and clone size, that table is used; D and trimming come from the DNA. The data hold over 2 million clones, with roughly 94% observed a single time. V was clipped by 2 bases and J by 0 bases, with 11 bases between them. CDR1 and CDR2 from the germline V gene are GTSNPN and SVGIG (reference sequence). The CDR3 is 14 amino acids. The donors, healthy adults who were HIV-negative, had experienced no recent acute infections or vaccinations.

This clonotype was obtained from a man between 18 and 29 years old in good health. Sequencing used naive CD4+ T cells sorted from blood. The sample's subset: CD45RA+ positively selected. The chain employs TRBV30 and TRBJ2-7; tentative D call: TRBD1 (5 bases). DNA for the CDR3: TGTGCCTGGAGTAGGGGTTCCGGCTCCTACGAGCAGTACTTC. This codes for CAWSRGSGSYEQYF.